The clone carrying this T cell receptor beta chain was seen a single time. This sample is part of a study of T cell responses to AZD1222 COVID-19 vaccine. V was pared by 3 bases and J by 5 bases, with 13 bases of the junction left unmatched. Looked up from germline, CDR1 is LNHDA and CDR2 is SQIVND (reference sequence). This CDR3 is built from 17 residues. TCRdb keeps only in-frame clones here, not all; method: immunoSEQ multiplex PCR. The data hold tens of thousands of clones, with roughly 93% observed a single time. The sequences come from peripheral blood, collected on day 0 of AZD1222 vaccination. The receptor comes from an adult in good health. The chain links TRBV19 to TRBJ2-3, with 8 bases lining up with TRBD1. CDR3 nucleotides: TGTGCCAGTAGTATTCGGAACAGGGGGACAGTACGAGATACGCAGTATTTT. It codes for CASSIRNRGTVRDTQYF.